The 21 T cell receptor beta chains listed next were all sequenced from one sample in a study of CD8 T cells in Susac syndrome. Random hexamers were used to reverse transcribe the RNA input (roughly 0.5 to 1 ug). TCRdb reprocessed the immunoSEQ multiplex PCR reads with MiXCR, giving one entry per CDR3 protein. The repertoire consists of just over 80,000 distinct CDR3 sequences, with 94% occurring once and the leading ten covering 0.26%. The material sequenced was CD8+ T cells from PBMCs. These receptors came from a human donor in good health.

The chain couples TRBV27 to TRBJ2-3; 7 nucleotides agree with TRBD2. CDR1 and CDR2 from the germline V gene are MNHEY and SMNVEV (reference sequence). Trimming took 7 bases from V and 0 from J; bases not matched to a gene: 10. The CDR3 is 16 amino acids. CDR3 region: CASMGRGSGSTDTQYF. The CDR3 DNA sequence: TGTGCCAGCATGGGAAGGGGTAGCGGGAGCACAGATACGCAGTATTTT.

This CDR3 is CASAGPHNYGYTF. The CDR3 region has the DNA TGCGCCAGCGCAGGTCCTCACAACTATGGCTACACCTTC. The chain carries TRBV10-2 and TRBJ1-2, with D hard to call. This CDR3 has 13 amino acids. Per germline, CDR1 WSHSY and CDR2 SAAADI. V shed 8 bases and J shed 2 bases, with 12 bases lying between them.

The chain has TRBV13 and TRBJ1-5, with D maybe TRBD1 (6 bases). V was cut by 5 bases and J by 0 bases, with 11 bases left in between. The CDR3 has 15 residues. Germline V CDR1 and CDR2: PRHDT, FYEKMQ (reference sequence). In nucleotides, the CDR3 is TGTGCCAGCAGCCCGTCAGGGGATAGCAATCAGCCCCAGCATTTT. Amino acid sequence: CASSPSGDSNQPQHF.

In nucleotides, the CDR3 is TGCGCCAGCAGCCTGGGGGGCGCCCCCCTGGCCTACAATGAGCAGTTCTTC. Its protein product is CASSLGGAPLAYNEQFF. V is TRBV5-1 and J is TRBJ2-1; D may match TRBD1 or TRBD2 (6 bases each). The CDR3 length is 17 residues. CDR1 and CDR2 from the germline V gene are SGHRS and YFSETQ. V was trimmed by 4 bases and J by 2 bases, leaving 19 bases between them.

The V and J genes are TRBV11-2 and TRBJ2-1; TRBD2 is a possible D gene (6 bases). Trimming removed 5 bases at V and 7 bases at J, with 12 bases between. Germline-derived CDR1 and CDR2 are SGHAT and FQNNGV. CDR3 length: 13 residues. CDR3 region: CASSRNLANEQFF. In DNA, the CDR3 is TGTGCCAGCAGCCGTAACCTAGCGAATGAGCAGTTCTTC.

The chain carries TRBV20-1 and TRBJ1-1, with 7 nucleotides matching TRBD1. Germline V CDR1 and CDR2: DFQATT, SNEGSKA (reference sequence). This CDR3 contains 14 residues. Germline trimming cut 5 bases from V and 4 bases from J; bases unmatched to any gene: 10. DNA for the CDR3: TGCAGTGCTCTAATCAGGGGGATCGTCACTGAAGCTTTCTTT. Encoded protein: CSALIRGIVTEAFF.

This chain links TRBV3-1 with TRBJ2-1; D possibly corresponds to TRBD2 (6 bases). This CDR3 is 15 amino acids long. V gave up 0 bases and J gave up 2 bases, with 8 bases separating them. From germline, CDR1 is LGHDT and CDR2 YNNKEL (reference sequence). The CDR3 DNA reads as TGTGCCAGCAGCCAAGAACGACTAGCCTACAATGAGCAGTTCTTC. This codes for CASSQERLAYNEQFF.

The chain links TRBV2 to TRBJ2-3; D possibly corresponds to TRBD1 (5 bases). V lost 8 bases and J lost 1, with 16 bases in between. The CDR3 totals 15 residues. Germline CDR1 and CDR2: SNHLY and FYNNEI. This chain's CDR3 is CASVEKGYGTDTQYF. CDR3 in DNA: TGTGCCAGCGTGGAAAAGGGGTACGGCACAGATACGCAGTATTTT.

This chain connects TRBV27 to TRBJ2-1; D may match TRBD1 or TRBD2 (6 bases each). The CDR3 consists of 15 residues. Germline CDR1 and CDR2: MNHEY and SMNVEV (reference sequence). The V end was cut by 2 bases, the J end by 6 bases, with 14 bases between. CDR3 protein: CASSLEQGLLNEQFF. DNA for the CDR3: TGTGCCAGCAGTTTAGAACAGGGACTTCTCAATGAGCAGTTCTTC.

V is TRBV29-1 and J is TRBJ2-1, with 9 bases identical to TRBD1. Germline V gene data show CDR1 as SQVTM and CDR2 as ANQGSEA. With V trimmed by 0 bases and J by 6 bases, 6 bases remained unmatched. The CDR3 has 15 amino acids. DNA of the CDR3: TGCAGCGTTGAAGATCTTTGGGACAGGGCCAATGAGCAGTTCTTC. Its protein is CSVEDLWDRANEQFF.

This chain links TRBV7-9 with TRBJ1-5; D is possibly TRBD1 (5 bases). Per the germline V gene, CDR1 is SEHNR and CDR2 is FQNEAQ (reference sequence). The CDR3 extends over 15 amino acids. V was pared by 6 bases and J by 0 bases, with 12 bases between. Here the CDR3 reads CASSSDSYSNQPQHF. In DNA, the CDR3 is TGTGCCAGCAGTTCAGACAGCTATAGCAATCAGCCCCAGCATTTT.

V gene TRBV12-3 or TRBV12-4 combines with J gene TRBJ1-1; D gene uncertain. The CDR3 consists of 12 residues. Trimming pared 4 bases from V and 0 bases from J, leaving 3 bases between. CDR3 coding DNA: TGTGCCAGCAGTTGGCTGAACACTGAAGCTTTCTTT. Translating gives CASSWLNTEAFF.

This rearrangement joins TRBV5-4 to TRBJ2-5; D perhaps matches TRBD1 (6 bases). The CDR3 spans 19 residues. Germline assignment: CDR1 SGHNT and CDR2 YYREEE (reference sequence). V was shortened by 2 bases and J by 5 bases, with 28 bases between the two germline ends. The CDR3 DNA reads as TGTGCCAGCAGCTTTCTCCGCGACAGGCCGAATTGGGTGGTGGAGACCCAGTACTTC. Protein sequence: CASSFLRDRPNWVVETQYF. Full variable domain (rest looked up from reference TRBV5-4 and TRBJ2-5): ETGVTQSPTHLIKTRGQQVTLRCSSQSGHNTVSWYQQALGQGPQFIFQYYREEENGRGNFPPRFSGLQFPNYSSELNVNALELDDSALYLCASSFLRDRPNWVVETQYFGPGTRLLVL.

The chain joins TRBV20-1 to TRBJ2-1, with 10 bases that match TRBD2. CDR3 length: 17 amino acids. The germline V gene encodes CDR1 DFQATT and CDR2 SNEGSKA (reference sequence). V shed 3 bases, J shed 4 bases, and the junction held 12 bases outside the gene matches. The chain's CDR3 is CSARDPMVAGGYNEQFF. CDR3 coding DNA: TGCAGTGCTAGGGACCCGATGGTAGCGGGAGGATACAATGAGCAGTTCTTC.

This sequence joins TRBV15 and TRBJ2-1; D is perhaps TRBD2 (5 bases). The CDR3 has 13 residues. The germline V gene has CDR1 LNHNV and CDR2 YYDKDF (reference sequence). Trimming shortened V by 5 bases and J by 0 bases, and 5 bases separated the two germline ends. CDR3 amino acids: CATSGSSYNEQFF. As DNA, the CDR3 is TGTGCCACCAGCGGGAGCTCCTACAATGAGCAGTTCTTC. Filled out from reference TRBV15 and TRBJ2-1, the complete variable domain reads DAMVIQNPRYQVTQFGKPVTLSCSQTLNHNVMYWYQQKSSQAPKLLFHYYDKDFNNEADTPDNFQSRRPNTSFCFLDIRSPGLGDTAMYLCATSGSSYNEQFFGPGTRLTVL.

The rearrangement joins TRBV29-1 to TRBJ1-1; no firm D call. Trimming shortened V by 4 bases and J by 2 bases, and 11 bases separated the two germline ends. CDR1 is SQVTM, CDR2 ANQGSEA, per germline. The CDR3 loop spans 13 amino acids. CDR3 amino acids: CSVGLRRNTEAFF. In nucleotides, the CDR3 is TGCAGCGTTGGTCTCAGGCGCAACACTGAAGCTTTCTTT.

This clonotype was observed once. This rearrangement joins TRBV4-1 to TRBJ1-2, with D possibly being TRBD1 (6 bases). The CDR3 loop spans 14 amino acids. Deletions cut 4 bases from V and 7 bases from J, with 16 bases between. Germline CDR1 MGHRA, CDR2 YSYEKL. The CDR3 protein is CASSLNAGAGGYTF. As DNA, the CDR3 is TGCGCCAGCAGCCTAAACGCAGGGGCCGGTGGCTACACCTTC.

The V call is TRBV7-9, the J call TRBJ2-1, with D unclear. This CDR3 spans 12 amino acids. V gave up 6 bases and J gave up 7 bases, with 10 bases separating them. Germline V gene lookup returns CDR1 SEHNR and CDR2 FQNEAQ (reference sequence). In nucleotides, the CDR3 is TGTGCCAGCAGTCAAGACGGTAATGAGCAGTTCTTC. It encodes CASSQDGNEQFF.

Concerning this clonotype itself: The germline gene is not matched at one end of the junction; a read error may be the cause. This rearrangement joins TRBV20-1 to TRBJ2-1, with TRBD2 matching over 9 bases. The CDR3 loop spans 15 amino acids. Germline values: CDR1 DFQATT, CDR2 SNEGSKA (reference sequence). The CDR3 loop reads CSARDLGLAYTEQFF. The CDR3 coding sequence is TGCAGTGCTAGAGACCTCGGACTAGCGTACACTGAGCAGTTCTTC.

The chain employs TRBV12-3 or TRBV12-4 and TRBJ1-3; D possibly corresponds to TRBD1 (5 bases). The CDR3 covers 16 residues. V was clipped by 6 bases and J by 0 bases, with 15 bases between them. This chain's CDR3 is CASSRGFGASGNTIYF. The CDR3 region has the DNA TGTGCCAGCAGCCGAGGGTTCGGGGCCTCTGGAAACACCATATATTTT.

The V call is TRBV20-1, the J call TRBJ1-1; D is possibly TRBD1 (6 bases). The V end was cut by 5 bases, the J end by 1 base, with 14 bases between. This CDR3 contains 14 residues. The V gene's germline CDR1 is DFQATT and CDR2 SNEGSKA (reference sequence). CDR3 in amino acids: CSAGYDRQNTEAFF. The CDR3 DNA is TGCAGTGCTGGATACGACAGGCAGAACACTGAAGCTTTCTTT.